This T cell receptor (beta chain) was recorded in a study of CD8+ T cells in alopecia areata. Documented treatment: oral pan-JAK inhibitor, 5-10 mg twice daily. Alopecia areata patients provided lesional scalp punch biopsies and peripheral blood. The length of the CDR3 is 14 residues. CDR1 and CDR2 from the germline V gene are GTSNPN and SVGIG (reference sequence). The ends were cut back, 6 bases at V and 3 bases at J, with 14 bases in the middle. This clone was detected a few times. Reverse transcribed after extraction, RNA yielded cDNA as the sequencing template. Using immunoSEQ multiplex PCR, the repertoire was profiled, and TCRdb retains in-frame clones only, with some absent. The sample includes approximately 200,000 clones, 60% seen only once; the top ten take approximately 0.7%.

The starting material was CD4+ T cells sorted from blood, obtained at week 4, from a patient treated with tofacitinib. The sequence came from a human donor with alopecia areata. The chain is built from TRBV30 and TRBJ2-2; TRBD2 might be the D (6 bases). This CDR3 reads CACSAGLDTGELFF. In nucleotides, the CDR3 is TGTGCCTGTTCCGCGGGGTTGGACACCGGGGAGCTGTTTTTT.